This T cell receptor (beta chain) came from a study of T cell responses to AZD1222 COVID-19 vaccine. The table came from immunoSEQ multiplex PCR; TCRdb's copy has only in-frame clones and leaves some out. The top ten hold around 2.3% of the sample, which has under 120,000 clones, roughly 87% seen once. V was trimmed by 1 base and J by 2 bases, leaving 12 bases between them. The CDR3 extends over 15 amino acids. CDR1 is LGHDT, CDR2 YNNKEL, per germline (reference sequence). The chain employs TRBV3-1 (or the pseudogene TRBV3-2) and TRBJ2-7; D possibly uses TRBD1 or TRBD2 (5 bases each). The sequence came from an adult who received the AZD1222 COVID-19 vaccine. The source material was peripheral blood, sampled 28 days after the second AZD1222 dose. CDR3 coding DNA: TGTGCCAGCAGCCAAGTCGGCCGGGGCCCCTACGAGCAGTACTTC. Its translation is CASSQVGRGPYEQYF.